Listed here is a single T cell receptor beta chain. Trimming pared 5 bases from V and 7 bases from J, leaving 12 bases between. Germline V lookup: CDR1 SEHNR, CDR2 FQNEAQ (reference sequence). This CDR3 has 14 amino acids. The data originate from a study of technical replicates of blood from a few donors. Sequencing was performed with immunoSEQ multiplex PCR; in TCRdb, only in-frame clones are kept and a portion is missing. The table has 65,000 to 80,000 clones, roughly 98% seen once. The sample consisted of T cells isolated from PBMCs. The receptor comes from a human donor in good health. The genes are TRBV7-9 and TRBJ1-6; TRBD1 might be the D (5 bases). CDR3 bases: TGTGCCAGCAGCGGCAGGGTGTACAATTCACCCCTCCACTTT. This gives the protein CASSGRVYNSPLHF.